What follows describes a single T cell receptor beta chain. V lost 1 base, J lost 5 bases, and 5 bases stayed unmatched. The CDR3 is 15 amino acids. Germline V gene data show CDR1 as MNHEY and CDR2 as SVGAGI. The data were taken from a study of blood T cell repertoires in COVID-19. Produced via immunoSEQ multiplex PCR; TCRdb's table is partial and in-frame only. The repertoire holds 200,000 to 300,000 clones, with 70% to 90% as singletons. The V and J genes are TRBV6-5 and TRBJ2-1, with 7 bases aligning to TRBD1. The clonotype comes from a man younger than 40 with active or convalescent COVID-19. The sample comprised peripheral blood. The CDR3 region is CASSYYRDRNNEQFF. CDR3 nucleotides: TGTGCCAGCAGTTACTATAGGGACAGAAACAATGAGCAGTTCTTC.